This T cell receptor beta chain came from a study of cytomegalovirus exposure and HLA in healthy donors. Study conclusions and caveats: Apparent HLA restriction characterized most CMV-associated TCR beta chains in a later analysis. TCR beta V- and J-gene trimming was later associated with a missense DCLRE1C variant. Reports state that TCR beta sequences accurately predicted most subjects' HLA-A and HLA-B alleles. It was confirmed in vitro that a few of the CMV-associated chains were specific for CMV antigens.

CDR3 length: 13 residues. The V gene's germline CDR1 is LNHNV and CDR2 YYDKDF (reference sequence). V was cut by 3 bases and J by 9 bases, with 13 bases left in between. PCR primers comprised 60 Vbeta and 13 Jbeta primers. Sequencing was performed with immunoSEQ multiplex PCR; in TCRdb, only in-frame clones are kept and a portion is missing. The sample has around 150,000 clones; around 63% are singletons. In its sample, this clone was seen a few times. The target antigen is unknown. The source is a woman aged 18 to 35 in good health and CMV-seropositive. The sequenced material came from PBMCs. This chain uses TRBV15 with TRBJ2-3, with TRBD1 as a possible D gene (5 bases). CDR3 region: CATSRSGSGTQYF. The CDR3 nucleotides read TGTGCCACCAGCAGGAGTGGATCAGGGACGCAGTATTTT.